These T cell receptor beta chains were read from a single sample in a study of cytomegalovirus exposure and HLA in healthy donors. Some clones are missing from TCRdb's copy, which holds only in-frame ones; the method was immunoSEQ multiplex PCR. The repertoire holds some 150,000 clones, with around 80% as singletons. Sequencing was carried out using PBMCs. These receptor sequences come from a man between 40 and 49 years old in good health and CMV-seronegative. The conserved cysteine and the conserved F or W are not part of the CDR3 here. A row's size may be missing; if present it is once, few, many or a size class.

clone_size	j_call	v_call	cdr3_aa
-	TRBJ1-3	TRBV5-1	ASSLGGAGNTIY
-	-	TRBV5-1	ASSFRTSGGHEQY
-	TRBJ2-7	TRBV10-3	AISEQVKQY
-	TRBJ2-1	TRBV4-1	ASSNRLERAGNEQF
-	TRBJ1-3	TRBV6-5	ASSSQVSGNTIY
-	TRBJ1-6	TRBV6-6	ASSYQGENSPLH
-	TRBJ1-1	TRBV7-2	ASSLIFGGPQVPEAF
-	TRBJ1-1	TRBV4-2	ASSQERTGPGAF
-	TRBJ2-4	TRBV19	ASTPRAGFKNIQY
-	TRBJ1-5	TRBV7-2	ASSFRSGQGVGQPQH
-	TRBJ2-5	TRBV6-1	ASSNRGAETQY
-	TRBJ1-4	TRBV7-8	ASSSKITGGNEKLF
once	TRBJ2-3	TRBV7-2	ASSLELARDHTDTQY
-	TRBJ2-5	TRBV10-3	AIRGTSGQETQY
-	TRBJ2-2	TRBV5-1	ASSFQNANTGELF
-	TRBJ1-5	TRBV28	ASNRHSSNQPQH
-	TRBJ1-2	TRBV4-1	ASSPFRENYGYT
-	TRBJ2-5	TRBV7-3	ASSLTGDRGHRETQY
-	TRBJ1-3	TRBV30	AWSSDRLSGNTIY
few	TRBJ2-1	TRBV28	ASSEDTSSYNEQF
-	TRBJ1-2	TRBV5-1	ASSLDAVSNYGYT
-	TRBJ2-3	TRBV5-6	ASSPGLPRTDTQY
-	TRBJ1-3	TRBV28	ASSLQTRRRNTIY
once	TRBJ1-1	TRBV7-8	ASSPGLAPYTEAF
-	TRBJ2-7	TRBV18	ASSPLGQPHEQY
-	TRBJ2-7	TRBV5-4	ASSSPGTGNYEQY
-	TRBJ2-1	TRBV18	ASSPQGAAGDEQF
-	TRBJ2-3	TRBV6-5	ASRDRGQGVYTQY
-	TRBJ2-3	TRBV7-2	ASSYRDYRVDTQY
-	TRBJ1-2	TRBV6-5	ASTPGGGGYT
-	TRBJ2-1	TRBV10-3	AISESTTGSSYNEQF
once	TRBJ2-7	TRBV28	ASSLLRRTGTYYEQY
-	TRBJ1-1	TRBV7-3	ASSSQGLNTEAF
-	TRBJ1-2	TRBV28	ASSWTDGYT
-	TRBJ1-1	TRBV4-2	ASSQGQTTEAF
-	TRBJ2-2	TRBV7-3	ASSLTSIGGDGRELF
-	TRBJ1-2	TRBV5-1	ASSYEVFDYGYT
-	TRBJ2-5	TRBV9	ASSPGTSGGQETQY
few	TRBJ2-2	TRBV5-1	ASSLAGAANTGELF
many	TRBJ2-7	TRBV5-4	ASSFYTGDPTYEQY
-	TRBJ1-1	TRBV7-3	ASSLRGDTEAF
-	TRBJ2-5	TRBV15	ATSRGSGETQY
few	TRBJ2-5	TRBV7-2	ASSFPGQIETQY
-	TRBJ2-7	TRBV28	ASSLSSYEQY
-	TRBJ2-1	TRBV7-3	ASSLILRGSYNEQF
few	TRBJ1-5	TRBV27	ASSLYRNNQPQH
-	TRBJ1-1	TRBV30	AWSVQMNTEAF
-	TRBJ2-3	TRBV10-3	AIRDAGRGPTDTQY
-	TRBJ1-2	TRBV10-3	AISAPGVGNYGYT
-	TRBJ2-1	TRBV6-5	ASSRDLAYNEQF
-	TRBJ1-1	TRBV5-1	ASSLTYNLLTGRVKAF
-	TRBJ1-6	TRBV9	ASSVSHYNSPLH
-	TRBJ2-5	TRBV7-3	ASSPYGAASGGGVQETQY
-	TRBJ1-2	TRBV28	ASSLGGMGGYGYT
-	TRBJ2-3	TRBV18	ASAPGQGSRDTQY
-	TRBJ2-7	TRBV7-9	ASSPRGSLGEQY
-	TRBJ2-7	TRBV5-1	ASSVPGDEQY